This TCR beta chain was found in a study of blood T cell repertoires in COVID-19. Looking at the study overall: Samples came from the United States, Italy and Spain, spanning acute and convalescent COVID-19. T cells, B-cell-depleted T cells, or PBMCs supplied cDNA or gDNA.

The V gene end was trimmed by 6 bases and the J gene end by 6 bases; junction bases not matched to a gene: 13. This CDR3 has 15 amino acids. CDR1 LNHDA and CDR2 SQIVND come from the germline V gene (reference sequence). Authors' processing steps: The authors estimated nucleated cell counts from reference gene primer amplification. Clones were read by immunoSEQ multiplex PCR, and TCRdb kept only the in-frame ones, dropping some. D and trimming come from the DNA, and the V and J calls and clone size come from that table. The repertoire holds roughly 160,000 clones, with approximately 81% as singletons.

The rearrangement uses TRBV19 and TRBJ1-2, with 7 bases matching TRBD1. This receptor was identified in an elderly woman with active or convalescent COVID-19. Sequenced input: peripheral blood. CDR3 amino acids: CASSRLRQGLDGYTF. DNA for the CDR3: TGTGCCAGTAGCCGCCTTAGACAGGGTTTGGATGGCTACACCTTC.